Listed below are T cell receptor beta chains from one sample, sequenced in a study of CD8 T cells in ankylosing spondylitis. In TCRdb, the 5' RACE reads were re-called with MiXCR into one record per CDR3 protein. The sample contains 200,000 to 250,000 distinct CDR3 sequences, under 12% of which appear only once. What was sequenced was blood, either unsorted or a sorted T cell fraction (not recorded which). These receptors were obtained from a male donor with ankylosing spondylitis or in good health (not recorded which). Each CDR3 is given with its conserved first and last residue. Each record gives: J gene, V gene, clone size, D gene, CDR3 DNA, CDR3 protein. A D gene is named only where the DNA matches it firmly. A clone size is listed for some rows: how often the clone was seen (once, few, many), or a class if it is expanded.

j_gene: TRBJ2-3
v_gene: TRBV5-1
abundance: many
d_gene: NA
CDR3nt: TGCGCCAGCAGCTTGGGAAGTACTAGCACAGATACGCAGTATTTT
CDR3aa: CASSLGSTSTDTQYF

j_gene: TRBJ1-6
v_gene: TRBV2
abundance: few
d_gene: TRBD1
CDR3nt: TGTGCCAGCAGTCCGGACAGGGGGCGTACGGCTTCACCCCTCCACTTT
CDR3aa: CASSPDRGRTASPLHF

j_gene: TRBJ1-4
v_gene: TRBV2
abundance: NA
d_gene: TRBD1
CDR3nt: TGTGCCAGCAGCGCAAGAACAGGGGCTACTAATGAAAAACTGTTTTTT
CDR3aa: CASSARTGATNEKLFF

j_gene: TRBJ2-2
v_gene: TRBV7-9
abundance: many
d_gene: TRBD1
CDR3nt: TGTGCCAGCAGCGAAATCGGACAGGGTGGTATGTTTTTT
CDR3aa: CASSEIGQGGMFF

j_gene: TRBJ2-5
v_gene: TRBV11-2
abundance: many
d_gene: NA
CDR3nt: TGTGCCAGCAGCGCCGGCCAGACCCAGTACTTC
CDR3aa: CASSAGQTQYF

j_gene: TRBJ2-3
v_gene: TRBV5-1
abundance: NA
d_gene: NA
CDR3nt: TGCGCCAGCAGCCCGTCTGTGGGGGGATTGAATACGCAGTATTTT
CDR3aa: CASSPSVGGLNTQYF

j_gene: TRBJ1-5
v_gene: TRBV7-2
abundance: NA
d_gene: TRBD1
CDR3nt: TGTGCCAGCAGCACCGGGACAGGGAATCGGAATCAGCCCCAGCATTTT
CDR3aa: CASSTGTGNRNQPQHF

j_gene: TRBJ1-1
v_gene: TRBV12-3/TRBV12-4
abundance: few
d_gene: NA
CDR3nt: TGTGCCAGCACCCTATGGGGGCAGGCTTTCTTT
CDR3aa: CASTLWGQAFF

j_gene: TRBJ1-1
v_gene: TRBV13
abundance: NA
d_gene: NA
CDR3nt: TGTGCCAGCAGCTCCGACACGGCTGAAGCTTTCTTT
CDR3aa: CASSSDTAEAFF

j_gene: TRBJ2-1
v_gene: TRBV14
abundance: NA
d_gene: TRBD1
CDR3nt: TGTGCCAGCAGCCCTCGGGCGAGAGGGGGCTTTAATGAGCAGTTCTTC
CDR3aa: CASSPRARGGFNEQFF

j_gene: TRBJ1-5
v_gene: TRBV5-1
abundance: many
d_gene: TRBD1
CDR3nt: TGCGCCAGCAGGCTTGGGACAGGGGGCTACGCAAGCAATCAGCCCCAGCATTTT
CDR3aa: CASRLGTGGYASNQPQHF

j_gene: TRBJ2-7
v_gene: TRBV12-3/TRBV12-4
abundance: many
d_gene: TRBD1
CDR3nt: TGTGCCAGCAGCTACAGGGGTGGGGATCTCGAGCAGTACTTC
CDR3aa: CASSYRGGDLEQYF

j_gene: TRBJ2-7
v_gene: TRBV5-1
abundance: many
d_gene: TRBD1
CDR3nt: TGCGCCAGCAGCACGACAGGGGGCGGTGAGCAGTACTTC
CDR3aa: CASSTTGGGEQYF

j_gene: TRBJ2-1
v_gene: TRBV7-3
abundance: NA
d_gene: TRBD2
CDR3nt: TGTGCCAGCAGCTTGGGAACGGGACTAGGGCTCTACAATGAGCAGTCCTTC
CDR3aa: CASSLGTGLGLYNEQSF

j_gene: TRBJ2-7
v_gene: TRBV2
abundance: many
d_gene: NA
CDR3nt: TGTGCCAGTTACCATTCCTACCCAGCTACAGGGAACTACGAGCAGTACTTC
CDR3aa: CASYHSYPATGNYEQYF

j_gene: TRBJ2-1
v_gene: TRBV12-3/TRBV12-4
abundance: many
d_gene: NA
CDR3nt: TGTGCCAGCAGTTCTCCGGGGGGCGCCGTCTACAATGAGCAGTTCTTC
CDR3aa: CASSSPGGAVYNEQFF

j_gene: TRBJ2-1
v_gene: TRBV7-3
abundance: NA
d_gene: TRBD2
CDR3nt: TGTGCCAGCAGCTTAGGCGGGGGGGCCGAAAATGAGCAGTTCTTC
CDR3aa: CASSLGGGAENEQFF

j_gene: TRBJ2-6
v_gene: TRBV3-1
abundance: few
d_gene: NA
CDR3nt: TGTGCCAGCAGCCAATTGACAGCAGGGGCCAACGTCCTGACTTTC
CDR3aa: CASSQLTAGANVLTF

j_gene: TRBJ2-2
v_gene: TRBV5-1
abundance: many
d_gene: TRBD1
CDR3nt: TGCGCCAGCAGCTCATTTACAGGGGGCAAGGACACCGGGGAGCTGTTTTTT
CDR3aa: CASSSFTGGKDTGELFF